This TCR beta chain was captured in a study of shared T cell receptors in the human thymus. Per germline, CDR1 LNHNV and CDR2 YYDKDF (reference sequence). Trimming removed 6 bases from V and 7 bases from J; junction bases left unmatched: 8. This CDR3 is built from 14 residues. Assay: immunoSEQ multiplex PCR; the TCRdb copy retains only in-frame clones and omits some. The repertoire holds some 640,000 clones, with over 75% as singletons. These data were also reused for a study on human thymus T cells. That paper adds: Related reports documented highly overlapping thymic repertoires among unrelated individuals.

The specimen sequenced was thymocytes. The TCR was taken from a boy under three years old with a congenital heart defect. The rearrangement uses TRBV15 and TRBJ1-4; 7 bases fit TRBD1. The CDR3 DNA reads TGTGCCACCAGACTGGACAGGCGGGGTGAAAAACTGTTTTTT. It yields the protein CATRLDRRGEKLFF.